A selection of T cell receptor beta chains follows, all from one sample in a study of blood T cell repertoires in COVID-19. Assay: immunoSEQ multiplex PCR; the TCRdb copy retains only in-frame clones and omits some. Seen here are around 230,000 clones, 80% to 90% observed once, and the top ten hold around 2.2%. Sequenced material: peripheral blood. Receptors were obtained from a man younger than 45 who had recovered from COVID-19. Each CDR3 is given with its conserved first and last residue.

v_call | cdr3_aa
TRBV29-1 | CSVDGKEKLFF
TRBV7-9 | CASSFPWNTEAFF
TRBV6-4 | CASSDSIGLSSYNEQFF
TRBV30 | CAWSVQSYEQYF
TRBV10-3 | CATLKGAGMDGYTF
TRBV29-1 | CSVDAGQGGTGELFF
TRBV7-2 | CASSLAQGLAYNEQFF
TRBV6-2/TRBV6-3 | CASSADRGPEAFF
TRBV27 | CASSPQINYGYTF
TRBV30 | CAWSKGQGPGYTF
TRBV7-9 | CASSPRVNYEQYF
TRBV25-1 | CASSESGTGVYGYTF
TRBV5-5 | CASSLYGGTYEQYF
TRBV9 | CASSVQDLHGTEAFF
TRBV5-4 | CASSFGLAGAPYEQYF
TRBV6-5 | CASSFLDSLYGYTF
TRBV11-1 | CASSLGPSGDQPQHF
TRBV7-9 | CASSLGAGSMNTEAFF
TRBV15 | CATSRGGILYEQYF
TRBV5-1 | CASSGGTGGNYGYTF
TRBV11-2 | CASSLFPRPSGGKNIQYF
TRBV3-1/TRBV3-2 | CASSQSGQSGGYTF
TRBV4-3 | CASSQELNTGELFF
TRBV18 | CASSPNNLGVAVEAFF
TRBV6-5 | CASKAGASTDTQYF
TRBV2 | CASSPSGWQEAQYF
TRBV11-2 | CASSLGDRLSGANVLTF
TRBV18 | CASSPPTGLNTEAFF
TRBV5-1 | CASSPHRAGPPEGETQYF
TRBV7-2 | CASSPIPLAGGSGYTF
TRBV7-9 | CASSLWQNTEAFF
TRBV6-6 | CASSGTVENSPLHF
TRBV5-6 | CASSWALQGYEQYF
TRBV7-9 | CASSPAGTGPQSGANVLTF